These T cell receptor beta chains were read from a single sample in a study of cytomegalovirus exposure and HLA in healthy donors. Clones were sequenced by immunoSEQ multiplex PCR, and TCRdb holds only the in-frame ones, with some missing. Of some 140,000 clones listed, 85% to 90% are singletons. Sequencing was carried out using PBMCs. Receptors originate from a woman younger than 45 in good health and CMV-seropositive. Both conserved end residues are part of each CDR3. The order of the fields is V gene, CDR3 length, clone size, J gene, CDR3 protein. Some rows have no size entry. The others give once, few or many, or a class for an expanded clone.

V: TRBV28
length: 13
size: .
J: TRBJ1-2
CDR3: CASSLWEEGGYTF

V: TRBV29-1
length: 13
size: .
J: TRBJ2-2
CDR3: CSVASGDIGELFF

V: TRBV18
length: 14
size: .
J: TRBJ1-1
CDR3: CASSPQGINTEAFF

V: TRBV28
length: 14
size: .
J: TRBJ1-2
CDR3: CASSMTGTEGGYTF

V: TRBV18
length: 15
size: .
J: TRBJ2-5
CDR3: CASSPGLALKETQYF

V: TRBV28
length: 13
size: .
J: TRBJ1-2
CDR3: CASSSYRGGLGTF

V: TRBV2
length: 15
size: .
J: TRBJ2-1
CDR3: CASSPTSGGYNEQFF

V: TRBV9
length: 13
size: .
J: TRBJ1-2
CDR3: CASSVHTGAGYTF

V: TRBV28
length: 11
size: once
J: TRBJ2-1
CDR3: CASSFLNEQFF

V: TRBV7-3
length: 12
size: .
J: TRBJ1-2
CDR3: CASGTGDYGYTF

V: TRBV27
length: 17
size: .
J: TRBJ2-3
CDR3: CASSLSTGAVSTDTQYF

V: TRBV2
length: 16
size: .
J: TRBJ2-5
CDR3: CASSERGGSFQETQYF

V: TRBV5-4
length: 16
size: .
J: TRBJ2-3
CDR3: CASSARTSGTTDTQYF

V: TRBV9
length: 13
size: .
J: TRBJ1-3
CDR3: CASSDGTGNTIYF

V: TRBV9
length: 15
size: .
J: TRBJ2-2
CDR3: CAPSEGQGNTGELFF

V: TRBV27
length: 15
size: .
J: TRBJ2-1
CDR3: CASSIAGNSYNEQFF

V: TRBV29-1
length: 13
size: .
J: TRBJ2-3
CDR3: CSVQGWGTDTQYF

V: TRBV7-6
length: 12
size: .
J: TRBJ2-3
CDR3: CASSFFTDTQYF

V: TRBV7-9
length: 18
size: .
J: TRBJ1-1
CDR3: CASSGESGQGLMNTEAFF

V: TRBV2
length: 13
size: .
J: TRBJ2-7
CDR3: CASSPGGINEQYF

V: TRBV7-3
length: 12
size: .
J: TRBJ2-7
CDR3: CASSLGQNEQYF

V: TRBV7-3
length: 17
size: .
J: TRBJ2-1
CDR3: CASSLYPPGREGHEQFF

V: TRBV14
length: 16
size: .
J: TRBJ1-2
CDR3: CASSLDARLGGSGYTF

V: TRBV9
length: 11
size: few
J: TRBJ1-2
CDR3: CASSGSFGYTF

V: TRBV14
length: 14
size: .
J: TRBJ2-2
CDR3: CASRSQRGSGELFF

V: TRBV21-1
length: 11
size: .
J: TRBJ1-1
CDR3: CASSPPFPAFF

V: TRBV5-1
length: 11
size: .
J: TRBJ2-7
CDR3: CASSSRHEQYF

V: TRBV9
length: 16
size: once
J: TRBJ2-3
CDR3: CASSVQLAFGTDTQYF

V: TRBV5-1
length: 13
size: .
J: TRBJ1-1
CDR3: CASSNGGGAEAFF

V: TRBV18
length: 14
size: .
J: TRBJ2-5
CDR3: CASSPLRVQETQYF

V: TRBV29-1
length: 14
size: .
J: TRBJ1-1
CDR3: CSVGRGRGDTEAFF

V: TRBV25-1
length: 14
size: .
J: TRBJ1-5
CDR3: CASSVAEGSQPQHF

V: TRBV30
length: 11
size: few
J: TRBJ2-5
CDR3: CAWSNLETQYF

V: TRBV7-6
length: 15
size: .
J: TRBJ2-3
CDR3: CASSLASGREGTQYF

V: TRBV13
length: 15
size: .
J: TRBJ2-5
CDR3: CASSSGLAGQETQYF

V: TRBV7-3
length: 15
size: .
J: TRBJ2-1
CDR3: CASSYLAGGYNEQFF

V: TRBV18
length: 13
size: .
J: TRBJ2-5
CDR3: CASSPQGPKTQYF

V: TRBV6-5
length: 15
size: .
J: TRBJ1-5
CDR3: CASSYSWGVDQPQHF

V: TRBV5-1
length: 15
size: .
J: TRBJ2-1
CDR3: CASRGSLPSYNEQFF

V: TRBV2
length: 14
size: .
J: TRBJ2-1
CDR3: CASYSGISYNEQFF

V: TRBV30
length: 16
size: .
J: TRBJ2-3
CDR3: CAWSVTGGAWTDTQYF

V: TRBV11-2
length: 13
size: .
J: TRBJ1-5
CDR3: CTSSLDRDQPQHF

V: TRBV7-3
length: 17
size: .
J: TRBJ2-1
CDR3: CASSLERGLAGSNEQFF

V: TRBV29-1
length: 11
size: .
J: TRBJ1-3
CDR3: CSVERGTGIYF

V: TRBV2
length: 15
size: .
J: TRBJ2-1
CDR3: CASSGLAGGRNEQFF

V: TRBV7-2
length: 15
size: .
J: TRBJ2-7
CDR3: CASSRGAGDSYEQYF

V: TRBV19
length: 13
size: .
J: TRBJ2-5
CDR3: CASRARGGETQYF

V: TRBV28
length: 12
size: .
J: TRBJ2-2
CDR3: CASSTNTGELFF

V: TRBV5-1
length: 16
size: once
J: TRBJ2-5
CDR3: CASSLLTSGGDVAQYF

V: TRBV28
length: 14
size: .
J: TRBJ2-7
CDR3: CASHGQATPYEQYF

V: TRBV7-9
length: 14
size: .
J: TRBJ1-2
CDR3: CASSTPGQGNGYTF

V: TRBV27
length: 15
size: .
J: TRBJ2-7
CDR3: CASSVGTGFTYEQYF

V: TRBV2
length: 16
size: .
J: TRBJ2-5
CDR3: CASIWGEQLSEETQYF

V: TRBV25-1
length: 11
size: .
J: TRBJ1-5
CDR3: CASSGPGPQHF

V: TRBV5-6
length: 13
size: .
J: TRBJ2-7
CDR3: CASSGWSPYEQYF